This TCR beta chain emerged from a study of a mutant IDH1 vaccine in newly diagnosed glioma. Turning to the study itself: Treated patients were roughly 62% male, about 38% female, mean age roughly 39 years. Patients got radiotherapy, temozolomide, or both beforehand, and most got both.

Indicated time point: week 47, end of study. Each dose of the vaccine consisted of 300 ug of mutant IDH1 20-mer peptide, with topical imiquimod. Notes on this clone: The antigen is undetermined.

The germline gives CDR1 LGHNT, CDR2 FRNRAP. V lost 4 bases and J 0 bases, leaving 9 bases between the germline ends. This CDR3 comprises 14 residues. Assay used: immunoSEQ multiplex PCR; TCRdb lists only in-frame clones, some missing. The sample yields roughly 34,000 clones, around nine tenths seen once. The source was PBMCs, collected from a glioma patient whose treatment included an IDH1 peptide vaccine. The clonotype originates from a woman under 40 with glioma. This rearrangement joins TRBV12-5 to TRBJ1-1; D call uncertain. CDR3 sequence (DNA): TGTGCTAGTGGTTCGGGCTACATGAACACTGAAGCTTTCTTT. As protein: CASGSGYMNTEAFF.